A selection of T cell receptor beta chains follows, all from one sample in a study of shared clonotypes between healthy human individuals. Sequenced by immunoSEQ multiplex PCR; TCRdb stores in-frame clones only, minus some. The sample holds about half a million clones; roughly 77% are singletons and the top ten take less than 15%. Sequencing input: PBMCs. Receptors were obtained from a woman aged 40 to 50 in good health. Some clones in this sample may be carry-over from other donors' samples. Each CDR3 is given with its conserved first and last residue. Where a row states a size, it is once, few, many or the class of an expanded clone; other rows omit it.

V	size	J	CDR3
TRBV28	NA	TRBJ2-1	CASSHWGRGLRESEQFF
TRBV15	NA	TRBJ2-3	CATSRKLSFTDTQYF
TRBV11-2	NA	TRBJ2-7	CASSPPGSQGTYEQYF
TRBV27	NA	TRBJ1-4	CASRQSGEGWKLFF
TRBV4-3	few	TRBJ2-5	CASSQALAGETQYF
TRBV19	NA	TRBJ2-1	CASSNGQLYNEQFF
TRBV7-3	NA	TRBJ2-1	CASSPVPRDYNEQFF
TRBV5-6	once	TRBJ2-1	CASSYRGDREGEQFF
TRBV7-2	NA	TRBJ2-1	CASSLRWRDRKYNEQFF
TRBV28	once	TRBJ1-3	CASSPWGDTIYF
TRBV6-1	NA	TRBJ1-5	CASHDRDRINQPQHF
TRBV29-1	few	TRBJ2-1	CSVGQGSGEQFF
TRBV7-2	NA	TRBJ2-2	CASSLLLASANTGELFF
TRBV30	few	TRBJ2-5	CAWSKGTGRETQYF
TRBV27	NA	TRBJ2-7	CASSFSGGNSYEQYF
TRBV28	NA	TRBJ2-7	CASSLVYTLPYEQYF
TRBV27	once	TRBJ1-1	CASSLNGQGRAFF
TRBV9	NA	TRBJ2-5	CASSPTLPPAETQYF
TRBV5-1	once	TRBJ2-1	CASSLMDLGPTFHEQFF
TRBV15	NA	TRBJ2-1	CATSSNPEGYNEQFF
TRBV11-2	NA	TRBJ2-1	CASSPHPGQGSSNEQFF
TRBV7-8	NA	TRBJ1-5	CASSYRSRDQPQHF
TRBV7-2	NA	TRBJ2-7	CASSLATAYEQYF
TRBV5-1	NA	TRBJ2-2	CASSLAGTRKGGELFF
TRBV5-1	NA	TRBJ2-7	CASSLVEGAYEQYF
TRBV14	NA	TRBJ2-7	CASSQARYEQYF
TRBV19	NA	TRBJ2-2	CASSIQPLAITGELFF
TRBV28	NA	TRBJ2-7	CASTPWGTGGDEQYF
TRBV27	NA	TRBJ2-7	CASSFRLLGGGPTYEQYF
TRBV10-1	NA	TRBJ2-1	CASSESKLAGAGNEQFF
TRBV28	NA	TRBJ2-7	CASSMTGLLLYEQYF
TRBV6-4	NA	TRBJ2-1	CASSELAGSYNEQFF
TRBV2	NA	TRBJ1-1	CASSDPAGAGTEAFF
TRBV28	NA	TRBJ2-1	CASSLPLAGAYNEQFF
TRBV7-9	NA	TRBJ2-1	CASSKPGLAGINEQFF
TRBV15	NA	TRBJ1-5	CATSTPTGTGAFSNQPQHF
TRBV19	few	TRBJ1-2	CASKAYGGYTF
TRBV5-4	NA	TRBJ2-5	CASSAQTGDYQETQYF
TRBV5-1	NA	TRBJ1-5	CASSFGSDQPQHF
TRBV18	NA	TRBJ2-4	CASSPGRGNIQYF
TRBV2	NA	TRBJ2-4	CASSRAGRQFLTKNIQYF
TRBV7-9	NA	TRBJ1-1	CASSPTKNRANTEAFF
TRBV11-1	NA	TRBJ2-1	CASSATRLTNNEQFF
TRBV5-4	NA	TRBJ2-3	CASSVRLAGGPIDTQYF
TRBV5-1	few	TRBJ2-1	CASSFSRGRYNEQFF